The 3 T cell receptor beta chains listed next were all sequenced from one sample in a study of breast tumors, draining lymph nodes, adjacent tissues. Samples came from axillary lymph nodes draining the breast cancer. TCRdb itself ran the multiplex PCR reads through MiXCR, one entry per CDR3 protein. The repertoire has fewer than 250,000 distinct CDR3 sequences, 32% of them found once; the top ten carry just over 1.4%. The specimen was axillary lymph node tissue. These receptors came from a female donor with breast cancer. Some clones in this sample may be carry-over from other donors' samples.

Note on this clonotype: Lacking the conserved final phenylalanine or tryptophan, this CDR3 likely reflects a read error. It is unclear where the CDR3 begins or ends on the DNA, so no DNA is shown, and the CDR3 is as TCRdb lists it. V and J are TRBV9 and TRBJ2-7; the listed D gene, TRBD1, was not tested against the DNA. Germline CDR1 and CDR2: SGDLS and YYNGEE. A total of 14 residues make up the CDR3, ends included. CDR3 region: CASSAGTVAYEQSL.

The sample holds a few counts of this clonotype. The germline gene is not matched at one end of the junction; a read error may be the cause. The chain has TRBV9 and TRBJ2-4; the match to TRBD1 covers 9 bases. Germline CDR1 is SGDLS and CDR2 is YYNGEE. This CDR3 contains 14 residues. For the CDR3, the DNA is TGTGCCAGCAGCCACGACAGGGGGGACAACATTCAGTCCTTC. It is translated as CASSHDRGDNIQSF.

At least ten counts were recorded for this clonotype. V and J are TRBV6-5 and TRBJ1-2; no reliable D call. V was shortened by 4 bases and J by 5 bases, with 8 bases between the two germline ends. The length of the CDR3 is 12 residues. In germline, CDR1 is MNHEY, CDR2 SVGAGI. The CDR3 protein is CASSSQQYGYTF. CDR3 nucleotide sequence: TGTGCCAGCAGTTCCCAACAATATGGCTACACCTTC.